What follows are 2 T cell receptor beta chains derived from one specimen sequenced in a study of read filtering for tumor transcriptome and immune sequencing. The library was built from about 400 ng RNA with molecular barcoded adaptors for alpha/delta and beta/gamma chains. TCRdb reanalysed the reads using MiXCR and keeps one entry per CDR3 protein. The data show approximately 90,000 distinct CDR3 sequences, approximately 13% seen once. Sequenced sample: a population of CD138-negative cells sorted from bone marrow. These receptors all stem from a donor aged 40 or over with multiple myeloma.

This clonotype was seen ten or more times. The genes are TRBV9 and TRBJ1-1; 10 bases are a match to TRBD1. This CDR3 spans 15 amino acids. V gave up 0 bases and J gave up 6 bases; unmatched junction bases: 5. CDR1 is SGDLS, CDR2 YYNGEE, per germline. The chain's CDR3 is CASSVGTGGWAEAFF. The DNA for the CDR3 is TGTGCCAGCAGCGTAGGGACAGGGGGATGGGCTGAAGCTTTCTTT.

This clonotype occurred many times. CDR3 loop: CASSFGQGAPYEQYF. The DNA of the CDR3 is TGTGCCAGCAGTTTCGGACAGGGGGCTCCCTACGAGCAGTACTTC. The J gene is TRBJ2-7, the V gene TRBV27, with TRBD1 matching 11 bases. The CDR3 extends over 15 amino acids. After removal of 3 bases from V and 2 bases from J, the junction contained 3 bases not matched to a gene. Germline CDR1 reads MNHEY; CDR2 reads SMNVEV (reference sequence).